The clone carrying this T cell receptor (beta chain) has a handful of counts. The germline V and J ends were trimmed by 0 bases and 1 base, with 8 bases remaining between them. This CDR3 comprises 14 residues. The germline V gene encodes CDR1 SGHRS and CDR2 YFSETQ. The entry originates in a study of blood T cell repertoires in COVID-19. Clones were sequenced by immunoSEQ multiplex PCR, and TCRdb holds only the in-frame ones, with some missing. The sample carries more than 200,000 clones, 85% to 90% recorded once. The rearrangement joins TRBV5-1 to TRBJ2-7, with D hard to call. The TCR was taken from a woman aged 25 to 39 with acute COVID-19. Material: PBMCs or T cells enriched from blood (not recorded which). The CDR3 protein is CASSLGGSSYEQYF. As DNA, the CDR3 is TGCGCCAGCAGCTTGGGAGGTTCGTCCTACGAGCAGTACTTC.